The sequence of this T cell receptor beta chain was determined in a study of CD8 T cells in ankylosing spondylitis. Study-level findings and limits: Seemingly distinctive of ankylosing spondylitis blood was a TCR beta motif formed by eight highly homologous variants.

V was clipped by 0 bases and J by 5 bases, with 13 bases between them. Germline V lookup: CDR1 MNHEY, CDR2 SVGAGI. The CDR3 runs to 15 residues. This clonotype was counted at least ten times. The antigen is not known. TCRdb redid the calling of the 5' RACE reads with MiXCR, one entry per CDR3 protein. Of some 220,000 distinct CDR3 sequences in the sample, 5.5% to 7.5% were seen once. What was sequenced was blood, either unsorted or a sorted T cell fraction (not recorded which). This sequence originates from a male donor with ankylosing spondylitis. The chain links TRBV6-5 to TRBJ1-1; perhaps TRBD1 as D (6 bases). The CDR3 region is CASSYSPRGGTEAFF. The CDR3 DNA is TGTGCCAGCAGTTACTCGCCCAGAGGGGGGACTGAAGCTTTCTTT.